These 22 T cell receptor beta chains share one sample of origin, sequenced in a study of blood T cell repertoires in COVID-19. Clones were read by immunoSEQ multiplex PCR, and TCRdb kept only the in-frame ones, dropping some. The sample yields roughly 390,000 clones, 70% to 90% seen once. The material sequenced was peripheral blood. These receptors all stem from a woman aged 25 to 39 with COVID-19, enrolled during active disease.

V is TRBV24-1 and J is TRBJ2-1; TRBD2 agrees at 8 bases. J gave up 5 bases and V 7 bases, and 15 bases lay outside the gene matches. This CDR3 has 17 amino acids. From germline, CDR1 is KGHDR and CDR2 SFDVKD. The CDR3 protein is CATRGPGSGIIHNEQFF. The CDR3 DNA reads TGTGCCACCAGGGGACCTGGTAGCGGGATCATCCACAATGAGCAGTTCTTC.

This chain links TRBV28 with TRBJ2-7; D is perhaps TRBD1 (6 bases). CDR3 length: 13 residues. Trimming stripped 8 bases from V and 3 bases from J, with 14 bases between. The germline CDR1 and CDR2 sequences are MDHEN and SYDVKM. As DNA, the CDR3 is TGTGCCAGCGATCAGGGGAATTTCTACGAGCAGTACTTC. The encoded protein is CASDQGNFYEQYF.

The J gene is TRBJ1-4, the V gene TRBV28; D is unresolved. This CDR3 is built from 13 residues. V was shortened by 7 bases and J by 6 bases, with 12 bases between the two germline ends. Per germline, CDR1 MDHEN and CDR2 SYDVKM. The CDR3 coding sequence is TGTGCCAGCAAAGAGATTCCCGATGAAAAACTGTTTTTT. Translating gives CASKEIPDEKLFF.

The CDR3 bases are TGTGCCAGCAGCGCCCGCGGCGGAGACAATGAGCAGTTCTTC. This encodes CASSARGGDNEQFF. The chain employs TRBV5-4 and TRBJ2-1; D unclear. V gave up 4 bases and J gave up 5 bases, with 13 bases separating them. Germline CDR1 SGHNT, CDR2 YYREEE (reference sequence). The CDR3 has 14 residues.

In this sample, this clone turned up a few times. The gene calls are TRBV5-4 and TRBJ1-1, with a weak D call TRBD1 (6 bases). This CDR3 is built from 16 residues. V gave up 5 bases and J gave up 0 bases, with 17 bases separating them. From germline, CDR1 is SGHNT and CDR2 YYREEE (reference sequence). The CDR3 protein is CASSSDRTQMNTEAFF. The DNA for the CDR3 is TGTGCCAGCAGTTCCGACAGGACACAAATGAACACTGAAGCTTTCTTT.

This chain connects TRBV3-1 (or the pseudogene TRBV3-2) to TRBJ1-6; a possible D gene is TRBD1 (6 bases). The CDR3 extends over 15 amino acids. The V end lost 3 bases, the J end lost 6 bases, and 12 bases lay between the germline ends. The germline V gene has CDR1 LGHDT and CDR2 YNNKEL (reference sequence). The CDR3 region has the DNA TGTGCCAGCAGCCAGCAACAGGGATTTAATTCACCCCTCCACTTT. Translated, it gives CASSQQQGFNSPLHF.

This chain joins TRBV4-3 and TRBJ2-7, with TRBD2 identical over 12 bases. The V gene end was trimmed by 4 bases and the J gene end by 5 bases; junction bases not matched to a gene: 6. Germline V lookup: CDR1 LGHNA, CDR2 YSLEER. This CDR3 region has 15 residues. The DNA of the CDR3 is TGCGCCAGCAGCCGGTTGACTAGCGGGAGTCACGAGCAGTACTTC. Encoded protein: CASSRLTSGSHEQYF.

This chain joins TRBV18 and TRBJ2-7, with D perhaps TRBD1 (5 bases). The germline V gene encodes CDR1 KGHSH and CDR2 LQKENI. V was clipped by 3 bases and J by 6 bases, with 12 bases between them. The CDR3 length is 13 residues. For the CDR3, the DNA is TGTGCCAGCTCACCCTCGCAGGGCGGCGAGCAGTACTTC. Protein product: CASSPSQGGEQYF.

This sequence joins TRBV4-3 and TRBJ2-3, with D perhaps matching TRBD2 (5 bases). The CDR3 length is 17 residues. The V end lost 1 base, the J end lost 2 bases, and 16 bases lay between the germline ends. CDR1 is LGHNA and CDR2 is YSLEER in the germline V gene. The CDR3 DNA follows: TGCGCCAGCAGCCAAGGAAGAGCGGTCTTTCTCACAGATACGCAGTATTTT. Amino acids: CASSQGRAVFLTDTQYF.

The V call is TRBV11-2, the J call TRBJ2-1; perhaps TRBD2 as D (6 bases). Looked up from germline, CDR1 is SGHAT and CDR2 is FQNNGV. Trimming shortened V by 8 bases and J by 0 bases, and 17 bases separated the two germline ends. The CDR3 loop spans 16 amino acids. CDR3 residues: CASEGYRDFSYNEQFF. The CDR3 bases are TGTGCCAGCGAGGGGTACCGGGACTTCTCCTACAATGAGCAGTTCTTC. The full variable domain, completed using reference TRBV11-2 and TRBJ2-1, is EAGVAQSPRYKIIEKRQSVAFWCNPISGHATLYWYQQILGQGPKLLIQFQNNGVVDDSQLPKDRFSAERLKGVDSTLKIQPAKLEDSAVYLCASEGYRDFSYNEQFFGPGTRLTVL.

The V gene is TRBV5-1, the J gene TRBJ2-1; 10 nucleotides agree with TRBD2. The CDR3 has 15 residues. CDR1 is SGHRS and CDR2 is YFSETQ in the germline V gene. V lost 2 bases to trimming and J lost 7 bases; unmatched junction nucleotides: 6. The CDR3 spells CASSLLAGTTNEQFF. CDR3 in DNA: TGCGCCAGCAGCTTACTAGCGGGAACCACAAATGAGCAGTTCTTC.

The J gene is TRBJ2-5, the V gene TRBV5-1; 8 nucleotides align to TRBD1. The CDR3 covers 14 residues. The germline gives CDR1 SGHRS, CDR2 YFSETQ. V lost 4 bases, J lost 2 bases, and 4 bases stayed unmatched. CDR3 sequence: CASSTQGDQETQYF. CDR3 in DNA: TGCGCCAGCAGCACACAGGGGGATCAAGAGACCCAGTACTTC.

The CDR3 here is CASSHFGTRGQETQYF. CDR3 coding DNA: TGTGCCAGCTCCCACTTTGGGACTAGGGGCCAAGAGACCCAGTACTTC. This chain uses TRBV18 with TRBJ2-5, with TRBD2 identical over 8 bases. Germline CDR1 and CDR2: KGHSH and LQKENI. The V segment lost 6 bases and the J segment 1 base; nucleotides outside the gene matches: 10. The length of the CDR3 is 16 residues. Variable domain in full (rest from reference TRBV18 and TRBJ2-5): NAGVMQNPRHLVRRRGQEARLRCSPMKGHSHVYWYRQLPEEGLKFMVYLQKENIIDESGMPKERFSAEFPKEGPSILRIQQVVRGDSAAYFCASSHFGTRGQETQYFGPGTRLLVL.

The rearrangement joins TRBV6-7 to TRBJ2-4, with TRBD1 as a possible D gene (5 bases). TRBV6-7 is classed as an ORF, of uncertain function. The CDR3 has 17 amino acids. V lost 8 bases and J 0 bases, leaving 20 bases between the germline ends. CDR3 protein: CASPLDTTVLAKNIQYF. The CDR3 DNA follows: TGTGCCAGCCCCCTTGACACGACAGTTTTAGCCAAAAACATTCAGTACTTC.

The chain combines TRBV6-1 with TRBJ2-1, with D perhaps TRBD1 (5 bases). This CDR3 is built from 14 residues. In germline, CDR1 is MNHNS, CDR2 SASEGT. V was cut by 0 bases and J by 8 bases, with 11 bases left in between. CDR3 sequence: CASSEAIGVDEQFF. In nucleotides, the CDR3 is TGTGCCAGCAGTGAAGCGATAGGGGTAGATGAGCAGTTCTTC.

The chain has TRBV18 and TRBJ1-1; no clear D. CDR3 length: 14 amino acids. Per germline, CDR1 KGHSH and CDR2 LQKENI. The V and J ends lost 0 bases and 5 bases respectively, with 10 bases between them. The DNA for the CDR3 is TGTGCCAGCTCACCACCCGAGACGAGGACTGAAGCTTTCTTT. It specifies CASSPPETRTEAFF.

CDR3 sequence reads: CASSQDSVLAGYYNEQFF. The CDR3 nucleotides read TGCGCCAGCAGCCAAGACTCGGTACTAGCGGGATACTACAATGAGCAGTTCTTC. The J gene is TRBJ2-1, the V gene TRBV4-1; the match to TRBD2 covers 10 bases. From germline, CDR1 is MGHRA and CDR2 YSYEKL. The CDR3 contains 18 residues. The trim removed 0 bases at V and 3 bases at J, leaving 8 bases unmatched.

The J gene is TRBJ2-3, the V gene TRBV10-3; TRBD2 agrees at 7 bases. CDR1 and CDR2 (germline): ENHRY, SYGVKD. The CDR3 has 15 residues. V gave up 6 bases and J gave up 2 bases; unmatched junction bases: 8. The CDR3 region has the DNA TGTGCCATCAGCCAGACTAGCAGCTACACAGATACGCAGTATTTT. It is translated as CAISQTSSYTDTQYF.

The chain employs TRBV7-9 and TRBJ2-2; tentatively, D is TRBD2 (6 bases). This CDR3 is built from 17 residues. Deletions cut 5 bases from V and 5 bases from J, with 21 bases between. Germline CDR1 reads SEHNR; CDR2 reads FQNEAQ (reference sequence). CDR3 sequence reads: CASSPNIEDYPTGELFF. The CDR3 region has the DNA TGTGCCAGCAGCCCCAACATAGAGGACTATCCTACCGGGGAGCTGTTTTTT.

This clone was observed a few times. This chain's CDR3 is CASSETGGFPASEQYF. The CDR3 bases are TGTGCCAGCAGTGAAACCGGGGGGTTTCCAGCTAGCGAGCAGTACTTC. The chain links TRBV2 to TRBJ2-7; 7 bases fit TRBD2. CDR3 length: 16 amino acids. Germline V gene lookup returns CDR1 SNHLY and CDR2 FYNNEI. J gave up 6 bases and V 2 bases, and 13 bases lay outside the gene matches. Drawing the rest from reference TRBV2 and TRBJ2-7, the complete variable domain is EPEVTQTPSHQVTQMGQEVILRCVPISNHLYFYWYRQILGQKVEFLVSFYNNEISEKSEIFDDQFSVERPDGSNFTLKIRSTKLEDSAMYFCASSETGGFPASEQYFGPGTRLTVT.

J is TRBJ1-5 and V is TRBV4-1; 12 bases map to TRBD1. CDR3 length equals 14 residues. Germline V gene data show CDR1 as MGHRA and CDR2 as YSYEKL. With V trimmed by 6 bases and J by 7 bases, 4 bases remained unmatched. In nucleotides, the CDR3 is TGCGCCAGCAGGGGACAGGGGGCAGGCCAGCCCCAGCATTTT. Translating gives CASRGQGAGQPQHF.

The chain uses TRBV6-2 or TRBV6-3 and TRBJ1-6; the D gene is possibly TRBD1 (5 bases). CDR1 and CDR2 from the germline V gene are MNHEY and SVGEGT. This CDR3 has 15 residues. Trimming took off 2 bases at V and 9 bases at J, with 14 bases between the two ends. CDR3 protein: CASSYPDSYRSPLHF. The DNA for the CDR3 is TGTGCCAGCAGTTACCCAGACAGTTACCGTTCACCCCTCCACTTT.